This TCR beta chain appears in the sequencing data of a study of blood T cell repertoires in COVID-19. For the study at large: Whether acute or convalescent, the COVID-19 samples came from the United States, Italy and Spain.

The length of the CDR3 is 14 residues. Germline V gene sequence: CDR1 SGHRS, CDR2 YFSETQ. The ends were cut back, 4 bases at V and 8 bases at J, with 18 bases in the middle. Study processing details: The assay estimated nucleated cells by amplifying reference gene primers. This table comes from immunoSEQ multiplex PCR, and its TCRdb copy is limited to in-frame clones, with some not included. The V and J calls and clone size come from that table; D and trimming were worked out from the DNA. Here the sample spans around 40,000 clones, 79% being singletons. The sequence was obtained from a man in his 70s with acute or convalescent COVID-19. The V call is TRBV5-1, the J call TRBJ1-1; D possibly corresponds to TRBD1 (6 bases). The sequenced sample consisted of peripheral blood. CDR3 sequence: CASSTTGLTNEAFF. In nucleotides, the CDR3 is TGCGCCAGCAGCACAACAGGGCTCACCAACGAAGCTTTCTTT.